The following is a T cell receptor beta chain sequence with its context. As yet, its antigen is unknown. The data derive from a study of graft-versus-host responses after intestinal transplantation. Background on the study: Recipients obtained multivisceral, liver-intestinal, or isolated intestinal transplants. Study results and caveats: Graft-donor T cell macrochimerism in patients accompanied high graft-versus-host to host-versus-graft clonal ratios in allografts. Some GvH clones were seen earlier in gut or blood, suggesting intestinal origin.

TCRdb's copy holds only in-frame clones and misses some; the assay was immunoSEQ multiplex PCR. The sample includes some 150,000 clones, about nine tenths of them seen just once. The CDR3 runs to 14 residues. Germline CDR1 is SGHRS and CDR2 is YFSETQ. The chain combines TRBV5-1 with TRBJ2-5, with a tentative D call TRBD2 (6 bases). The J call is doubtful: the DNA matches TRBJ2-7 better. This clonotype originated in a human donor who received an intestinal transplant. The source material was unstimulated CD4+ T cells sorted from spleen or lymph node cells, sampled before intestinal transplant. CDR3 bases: TGCGCCAGCAGCAGTAGCGGACGACCCTACGAGCAGTACTTC. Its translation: CASSSSGRPYEQYF.